The next 14 T cell receptor beta chains were all read from a single sample in a study of blood T cells in healthy people across ages. Primed by a sample-barcoded 5' primer and a J-beta primer mix, a second PCR proceeded for about 6 to 12 cycles. TCRdb used MiXCR to reprocess the 5' RACE reads, holding one entry per CDR3 protein. The sample has 750,000 to 1,000,000 distinct CDR3 sequences; 25% to 30% are singletons. In addition, the sample was reused for a study of T cells of mothers and their children.

Sequenced input: blood. The receptors stem from a woman aged 40-49 years in good health.

This clonotype was seen repeatedly, ten times or more. This chain uses TRBV11-2 with TRBJ2-6, with TRBD2 matching over 7 bases. Germline CDR1 reads SGHAT; CDR2 reads FQNNGV. This CDR3 contains 13 residues. CDR3 bases: TGTGTGTCGGGGGGTTCTGGGGCCAACGTCCTGACTTTC. Protein sequence: CVSGGSGANVLTF.

In this sample, this clonotype turned up many times. The chain employs TRBV6-4 and TRBJ2-6; no definite D call. From germline, CDR1 is MRHNA and CDR2 SNTAGT. CDR3 size: 14 residues. Trimming shortened V by 3 bases and J by 1 base, and 4 bases separated the two germline ends. The CDR3 loop is CASSEASGANVLTF. CDR3 DNA: TGTGCCAGCAGTGAGGCTTCTGGGGCCAACGTCCTGACTTTC.

The sample holds a few counts of this clonotype. The rearrangement joins TRBV3-1 to TRBJ1-2; TRBD1 aligns across 10 bases. The CDR3 runs to 19 residues. CDR1 is LGHDT, CDR2 YNNKEL, per germline (reference sequence). The ends lost 3 bases at V and 1 base at J; junction bases unmatched: 14. CDR3 region: CASSHLPGQGPQLNYGYTF. As DNA, the CDR3 is TGTGCCAGCAGCCATTTGCCGGGACAGGGGCCCCAACTTAACTATGGCTACACCTTC. Using reference TRBV3-1 and TRBJ1-2 for the parts outside the CDR3, the full variable domain is DTAVSQTPKYLVTQMGNDKSIKCEQNLGHDTMYWYKQDSKKFLKIMFSYNNKELIINETVPNRFSPKSPDKAHLNLHINSLELGDSAVYFCASSHLPGQGPQLNYGYTFGSGTRLTVV.

This clonotype was counted ten times or more. This chain joins TRBV6-5 and TRBJ2-3; D gene unclear. CDR1 MNHEY and CDR2 SVGAGI come from the germline V gene. The V end lost 1 base, the J end lost 0 bases, and 8 bases lay between the germline ends. This CDR3 region has 15 residues. The CDR3 loop reads CASSYWRSSTDTQYF. The CDR3 DNA is TGTGCCAGCAGTTACTGGCGTAGTAGCACAGATACGCAGTATTTT.

The chain carries TRBV7-2 and TRBJ2-1, with D possibly TRBD1 on 6 matching bases. CDR3 length: 16 amino acids. The germline V and J ends were trimmed by 7 bases and 0 bases, with 16 bases remaining between them. Germline loops: CDR1 SGHTA, CDR2 FQGNSA. The chain's CDR3 is CASIKRGTSSYNEQFF. The CDR3 DNA reads as TGTGCCAGCATCAAAAGGGGGACCAGCTCCTACAATGAGCAGTTCTTC. Complete variable domain (other parts from reference TRBV7-2 and TRBJ2-1): GAGVSQSPSNKVTEKGKDVELRCDPISGHTALYWYRQSLGQGLEFLIYFQGNSAPDKSGLPSDRFSAERTGGSVSTLTIQRTQQEDSAVYLCASIKRGTSSYNEQFFGPGTRLTVL.

Of note for this clonotype: The germline gene is not matched at one end of the junction; a read error may be the cause. The CDR3 nucleotides read TGTGCCAACAGTTCCTGGGACAGGGGACGGGTTGAGCAGTTCTTC. Translation: CANSSWDRGRVEQFF. The genes are TRBV28 and TRBJ2-1; 10 bases agree with TRBD1. CDR1 and CDR2 from the germline V gene are MDHEN and SYDVKM. The CDR3 has 15 amino acids.

Only a few counts were recorded for this clonotype. The chain combines TRBV5-1 with TRBJ2-1; 8 bases agree with TRBD1. The V gene end was trimmed by 3 bases and the J gene end by 6 bases; junction bases not matched to a gene: 17. The CDR3 runs 18 residues. CDR1 is SGHRS, CDR2 YFSETQ, per germline. The CDR3 sequence is CASSSKLKGQGEFNEQFF. The CDR3 nucleotides read TGCGCCAGCAGCTCCAAGTTAAAAGGACAGGGAGAATTCAATGAGCAGTTCTTC.

The CDR3 nucleotides read TGCAGTGCTAGAGACTTAGACAGCTCGGATGAGCAGTACTTC. Amino acid sequence: CSARDLDSSDEQYF. The rearrangement joins TRBV20-1 to TRBJ2-7; weak D call: TRBD1 (5 bases). The CDR3 extends over 14 amino acids. Germline V CDR1 and CDR2: DFQATT, SNEGSKA (reference sequence). The V end lost 0 bases, the J end lost 7 bases, and 16 bases lay between the germline ends.

The genes are TRBV25-1 and TRBJ2-7; D not certain. The germline gives CDR1 MGHDK, CDR2 SYGVNS. V gave up 2 bases and J gave up 5 bases, with 13 bases separating them. The CDR3 consists of 14 residues. The CDR3 DNA is TGTGCCAGCAGTGAAAGGAGCCATTGGGACGAGCAGTACTTC. This gives the protein CASSERSHWDEQYF.

A few counts support this clonotype. V is TRBV12-3 or TRBV12-4 and J is TRBJ2-7; D not resolved. The CDR3 is 14 amino acids. V dropped 6 bases and J dropped 3 bases, with 15 bases sitting between them. Here the CDR3 reads CASRSDGFRYEQYF. The CDR3 DNA sequence: TGTGCCAGCAGATCGGACGGTTTTCGCTACGAGCAGTACTTC.

This clonotype has at least ten counts. The chain combines TRBV15 with TRBJ1-2; tentative D call: TRBD1 (5 bases). CDR1 is LNHNV, CDR2 YYDKDF, per germline (reference sequence). The CDR3 is 12 residues long. V was pared by 8 bases and J by 7 bases, with 14 bases between. This CDR3 is CATGTGGGGYTF. CDR3 DNA sequence: TGTGCCACCGGCACGGGGGGAGGTGGCTACACCTTC.

This clonotype was detected many times. The chain employs TRBV7-2 and TRBJ2-5; tentatively, D is TRBD1 or TRBD2 (5 bases each). V dropped 6 bases and J dropped 4 bases, with 18 bases sitting between them. CDR3 size: 15 residues. CDR1 SGHTA and CDR2 FQGNSA come from the germline V gene. For the CDR3, the DNA is TGTGCCAGCAGAGACCGAGGGACGCCCCGAGAGACCCAGTACTTC. It codes for CASRDRGTPRETQYF.

This clonotype has at least ten counts. This chain links TRBV12-3 or TRBV12-4 with TRBJ2-5, with 14 bases that match TRBD2. There are 16 residues in the CDR3. V lost 6 bases, J lost 2 bases, and 5 bases stayed unmatched. CDR3 in amino acids: CASSGLAGGPQETQYF. For the CDR3, the DNA is TGTGCCAGCAGCGGACTAGCGGGGGGCCCTCAAGAGACCCAGTACTTC.

The chain carries TRBV5-1 and TRBJ2-1; D assignment may be TRBD1 or TRBD2 (6 bases each). Germline lookup yields CDR1 SGHRS and CDR2 YFSETQ. V lost 0 bases and J 6 bases, leaving 13 bases between the germline ends. The CDR3 totals 15 residues. The CDR3 loop reads CASSLEARGLNEQFF. For the CDR3, the DNA is TGCGCCAGCAGCTTGGAGGCTCGGGGGCTCAATGAGCAGTTCTTC.